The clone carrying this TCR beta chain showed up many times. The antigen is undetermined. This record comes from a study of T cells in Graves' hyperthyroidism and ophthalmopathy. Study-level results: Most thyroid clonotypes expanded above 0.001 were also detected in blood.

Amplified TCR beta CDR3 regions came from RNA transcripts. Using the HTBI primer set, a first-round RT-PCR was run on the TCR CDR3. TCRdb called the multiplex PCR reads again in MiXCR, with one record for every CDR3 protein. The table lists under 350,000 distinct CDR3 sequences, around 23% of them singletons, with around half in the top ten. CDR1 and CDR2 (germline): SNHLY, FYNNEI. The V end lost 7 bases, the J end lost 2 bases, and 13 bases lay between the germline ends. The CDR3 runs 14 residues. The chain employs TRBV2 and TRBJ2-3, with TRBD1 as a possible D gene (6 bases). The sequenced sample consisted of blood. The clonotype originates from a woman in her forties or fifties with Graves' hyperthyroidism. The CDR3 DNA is TGTGCCAGCAAAGAACAGGGCCCCACAGATACGCAGTATTTT. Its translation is CASKEQGPTDTQYF.